At least ten counts were recorded for the clone carrying this T cell receptor (beta chain). Its antigen is not known. This sample stems from a study of Graves' ophthalmopathy and Graves' hyperthyroidism. Findings of the study overall: As the model predicted ophthalmopathy progression, it achieved a sensitivity of 70% to 71% and a specificity of more than 72%.

Scientists amplified the TCR beta CDR3 regions from RNA transcripts. HTBI primers primed a first-round RT-PCR, and a second-round multiplex PCR followed. Using its own MiXCR run on the multiplex PCR reads, TCRdb lists one record per CDR3 protein. The sample includes about 1.1 million distinct CDR3 sequences, 35% to 40% seen only once; the top ten take over 8.5%. CDR1 and CDR2 (germline): MGHRA, YSYEKL. The CDR3 is made up of 14 amino acids. V trimming: 1 base; J trimming: 10 bases; junction bases outside the gene matches: 9. Sequenced input: peripheral blood or thyroid tissue (not recorded which). This TCR was sampled from an adult man with Graves' hyperthyroidism. The chain recombines TRBV4-1 with TRBJ2-7; 8 positions match TRBD2. This CDR3 reads CASSQGLASTSQYF. CDR3 DNA: TGCGCCAGCAGCCAAGGACTAGCGTCTACCTCTCAGTACTTC.